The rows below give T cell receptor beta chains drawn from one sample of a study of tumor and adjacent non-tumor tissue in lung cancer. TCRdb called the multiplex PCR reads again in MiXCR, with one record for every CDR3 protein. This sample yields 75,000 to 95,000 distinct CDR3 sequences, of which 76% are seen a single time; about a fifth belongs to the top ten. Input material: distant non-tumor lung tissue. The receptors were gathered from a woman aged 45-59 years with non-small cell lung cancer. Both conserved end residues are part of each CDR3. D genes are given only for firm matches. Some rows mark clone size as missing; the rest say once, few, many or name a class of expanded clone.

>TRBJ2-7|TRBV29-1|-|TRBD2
TGCAGCGGACGAGCGGGAGACGACGAGCAGTACTTT
CSGRAGDDEQYF
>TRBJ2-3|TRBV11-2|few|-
TGTGCCAGCAACTTAGGACCACCAGGGAACCATACGCAGTATTTT
CASNLGPPGNHTQYF
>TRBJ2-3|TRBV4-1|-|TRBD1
TGCGCCAGCAGGCACACTCCGGGGGACAGGGACCCAGATACGCAGTATTTT
CASRHTPGDRDPDTQYF
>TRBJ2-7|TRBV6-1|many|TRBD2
TGTGCCAGCAGTGAAGCGGTTCGGACTAGCGGAACCTACGAGCAGTACTTC
CASSEAVRTSGTYEQYF
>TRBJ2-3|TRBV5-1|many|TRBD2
TGCGCCAGCAGTAGGACCGGCGGGGGGGGAGATACGCAGTATTTT
CASSRTGGGGDTQYF
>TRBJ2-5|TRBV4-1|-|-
TGCGCCAGCAGCCAAGGAGGGCAGGGAGAGATCCAGTACTTC
CASSQGGQGEIQYF
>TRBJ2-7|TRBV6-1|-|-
TGTGCAAGCAGTCCCCTAGTGACAGAGTACTACGAGCAGTACTTC
CASSPLVTEYYEQYF
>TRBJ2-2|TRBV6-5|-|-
TGTGCCAGCAGTTATCGGACTATCGGGAGCACATGGGAGCTGTTTTTT
CASSYRTIGSTWELFF
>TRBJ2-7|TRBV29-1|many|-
TGCAGCTTCACGAGTGAGTACGAGCAGTACTTC
CSFTSEYEQYF
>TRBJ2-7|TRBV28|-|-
TGTGCCAGTAGTCAAGGCAATAGGGTTCCCCCTTACGAGCAGTACTTC
CASSQGNRVPPYEQYF
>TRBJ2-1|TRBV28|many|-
TGTGCCAGCAGTTTTAGGCTAGCAACGGATAATGAGCAGTTCTTC
CASSFRLATDNEQFF
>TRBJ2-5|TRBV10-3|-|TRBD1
TGTGTCATCAGTGAGGGACAGGGGGTAAGAGAGACCCAGCACTTC
CVISEGQGVRETQHF
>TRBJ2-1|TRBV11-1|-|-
TGTGCAAGCAGGTTAAGCTTATTCAGAGATGAGCAGTTCTTC
CASRLSLFRDEQFF
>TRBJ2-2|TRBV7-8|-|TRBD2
TGTGCCAGCAACACCAACGACCCGGGACTAACGGCCAACACCGGGGAGCTGTTTTTT
CASNTNDPGLTANTGELFF
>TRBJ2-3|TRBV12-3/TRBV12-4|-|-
TGTGCCAGCACATCACTGCAGGGTGGCACAGATATACAGTATTTT
CASTSLQGGTDIQYF
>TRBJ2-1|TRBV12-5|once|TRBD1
TGTGCTAGTGGTTTGCCGGGACAGGGTCTTCATGAGCAATTCTTC
CASGLPGQGLHEQFF
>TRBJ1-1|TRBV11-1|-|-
TGTGTCAGCAGCTTGGACAGTAACGCTGAAGCTTTCTTT
CVSSLDSNAEAFF
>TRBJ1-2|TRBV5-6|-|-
TGCGCCAGCAGCTTGGGTCATACCGGGACCGAGTTTGATGGCTACACCTTC
CASSLGHTGTEFDGYTF
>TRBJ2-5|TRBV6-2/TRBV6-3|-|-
TGTGCCAGCAGTTACGACAAGGGAATGGAGACCCAGTATTTC
CASSYDKGMETQYF
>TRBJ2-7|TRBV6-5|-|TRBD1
TGTGCCAGCATCCGACAGGGTTTCTCCTACGAGCTGTACTTC
CASIRQGFSYELYF
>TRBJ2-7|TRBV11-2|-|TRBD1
TGTGTCAGCAGCACCGGGACAGGGCGTACCTACGAGCTATACTTC
CVSSTGTGRTYELYF
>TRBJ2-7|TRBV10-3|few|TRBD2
TGTGCCATCGGGGGGGGAGGTGAAAGACGACAGTACTTC
CAIGGGGERRQYF
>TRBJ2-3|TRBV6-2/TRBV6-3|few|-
TGTGCCAGCAGTTACTCACCCCAGAGCACAGGTACGCGGTATTTT
CASSYSPQSTGTRYF
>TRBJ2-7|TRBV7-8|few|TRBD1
TGTGCCAGCAGCATCCGACAGGGAGTGGACGAGCAGTACTTC
CASSIRQGVDEQYF
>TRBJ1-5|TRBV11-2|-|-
TGTGACAGCAGCAATTGGGAGTATATACTGCCCCAGCATTTT
CDSSNWEYILPQHF
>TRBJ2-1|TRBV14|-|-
TGTGCCAGCAGCCAAGTGGGAGGGGGACTTAGCGATGAGCAGTTCTTC
CASSQVGGGLSDEQFF
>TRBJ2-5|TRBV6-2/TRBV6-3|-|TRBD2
TGTGCCAGCACATCACTAGCGGGAGTAGGAGCGACCCAGTACTTC
CASTSLAGVGATQYF
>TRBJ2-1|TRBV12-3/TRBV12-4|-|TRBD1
TGTGTCAGCAGTTTAAGGCTTGGGACAGGGAGACACGAGCAGTTCTTC
CVSSLRLGTGRHEQFF
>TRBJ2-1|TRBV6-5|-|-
TGTGCCAGCAGTTACTCGGCTCTACTTCTAGAGGGTGAGCTGTTCTTC
CASSYSALLLEGELFF
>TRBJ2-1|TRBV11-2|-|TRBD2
TGTACCAGCAGCTTGAGAGCTAGCGGGAGAACCTACAATGAGCAGTTCTTC
CTSSLRASGRTYNEQFF
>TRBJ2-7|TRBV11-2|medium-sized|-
TGTGCCAGCAGCTTAGAGTCGTCGGGCGAGCAGTACTTC
CASSLESSGEQYF
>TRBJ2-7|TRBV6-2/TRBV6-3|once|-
TGTGCCAGCCCGACCCCGAGAGTCAAGTACTTC
CASPTPRVKYF
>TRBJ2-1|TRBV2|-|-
TGTGCCAGCAGGGGATCCGGGACTCTCTCCTACAATGAGCACTTCTTC
CASRGSGTLSYNEHFF
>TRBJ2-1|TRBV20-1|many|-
TGCAGTGGAGAGGGAGGCGGGCACAATGAGCAGTTCTTC
CSGEGGGHNEQFF
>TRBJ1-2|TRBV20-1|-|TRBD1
TGCAGAGCTAAGCCCCGGGACAGCTATGGCTACACCTTC
CRAKPRDSYGYTF
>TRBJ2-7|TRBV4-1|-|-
TGCGTCAGCAGCCAAACTACAGCCTACGACCAGTACTTC
CVSSQTTAYDQYF
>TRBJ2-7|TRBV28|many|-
TGTGCCAGCACCCCGACAGTACTTTCCTACGAGCAGTACTTC
CASTPTVLSYEQYF
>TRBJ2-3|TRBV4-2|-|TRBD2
TGTGCCAACAGCCTTACTCCGGGACTAGCGGGAGGGTCTGGCACAGATACGCAATATTTT
CANSLTPGLAGGSGTDTQYF
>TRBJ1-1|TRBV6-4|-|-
TGTGCCAGCATCCTACAGGAAGGCACTGAAGCTTTCTTT
CASILQEGTEAFF
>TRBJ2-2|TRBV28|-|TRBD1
TGTGCCAGCAGTGAGGGACAGGAGACCGTGGAGCTGTTTTTT
CASSEGQETVELFF
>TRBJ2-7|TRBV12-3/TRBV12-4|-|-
TGTGCTAGCAGTTTAGCGCTAAGGGCGCTGGAAAACGAGCAGTACTTC
CASSLALRALENEQYF
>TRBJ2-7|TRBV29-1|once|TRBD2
TGCAGCTTCACCAGTGGGAGGGTAATCCACGAGCAGTACTTC
CSFTSGRVIHEQYF
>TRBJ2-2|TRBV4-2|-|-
TGTGCCAGCAGCCCGGCCGGGGGAGAGCTGTTATTT
CASSPAGGELLF
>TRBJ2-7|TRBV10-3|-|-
TGTGCCGTCAGTGAGGGTTCTAGCGACTCCTACGAGCAGTACTTC
CAVSEGSSDSYEQYF
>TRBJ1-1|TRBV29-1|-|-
TGTAGCGTCGCGAACACTGAAGCTTTCTTT
CSVANTEAFF
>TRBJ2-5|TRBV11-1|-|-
TGTGCCAGCAGCTCTATGACAGTCCGGAAGACCCAGTACTTC
CASSSMTVRKTQYF
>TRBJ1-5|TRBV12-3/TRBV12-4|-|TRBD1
TGTGCCAGCAGTCGGGCCCCCAGGACAGGGGTGGTATTGGGTAATCAGCCCCAGCATTTT
CASSRAPRTGVVLGNQPQHF
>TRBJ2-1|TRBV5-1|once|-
TGCACCAGCAGGCTAGCGAGCTCCTACAATGGGCAGTTCTTC
CTSRLASSYNGQFF
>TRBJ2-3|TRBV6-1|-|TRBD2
TGTGCGAGCAGTTTACCGACTAGCGGGAGTGATATGCAATATTTT
CASSLPTSGSDMQYF
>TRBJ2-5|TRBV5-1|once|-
TGCGCCAGCAGCCCGGGGAGTATAGTGGGAGCCCAAGAGACCCAGTACTTC
CASSPGSIVGAQETQYF
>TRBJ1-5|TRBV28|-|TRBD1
TGTGCCAGTAGTCCGAGGTACAGGGGGAATCAGCCCCAGCAATTT
CASSPRYRGNQPQQF
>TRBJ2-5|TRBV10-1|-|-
TGCATCAGACCCAACATGAGAGAGACCCAGTACTTC
CIRPNMRETQYF
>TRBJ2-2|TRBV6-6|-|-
TGTGCCTGCAGTTACGGGGAGTATGTCGGGGAACTGTTTTTT
CACSYGEYVGELFF
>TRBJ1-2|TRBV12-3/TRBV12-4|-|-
TGTGTCAGCAGTCAGGACCGGGGACATGGCTACACCTTC
CVSSQDRGHGYTF
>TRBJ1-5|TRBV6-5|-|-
TGTGCCAGCAGTCCGTACAGTGATCAGCCGCAGCATTTC
CASSPYSDQPQHF
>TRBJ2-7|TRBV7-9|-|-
TGTGCCAGCAGCTTGCCGGGAATCTACGAGCAGTACTTC
CASSLPGIYEQYF
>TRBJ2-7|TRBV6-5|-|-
TGTGCCAGCGGTCTCCGACAGGACTATGAGCAGTACTTT
CASGLRQDYEQYF